The sequence of this T cell receptor (beta chain) was determined in a study of STAT5B mutations in CD4+ large granular lymphocyte leukemia. At the level of the study: Anti-CD4 microbead selection came after CD8+ cell depletion in cryopreserved samples.

The germline gives CDR1 WNHNN, CDR2 SYGVQD (reference sequence). This CDR3 region has 16 residues. V dropped 4 bases and J dropped 1; count of bases not matched to a gene: 5. Findings of the study overall: Around 25% of private leukemic clonotypes occurred rarely in other patients' non-leukemic repertoires.

Profiled with immunoSEQ multiplex PCR; TCRdb holds only in-frame clones, not every one. The sample holds around 5,000 clones, 77% seen once. Notes on this clone: What it binds is unknown.

The sequencing sample was made of PBMCs. This receptor was obtained from an older man with CD4+ T-cell large granular lymphocyte leukemia. The rearrangement joins TRBV10-1 to TRBJ2-1; 9 bases map to TRBD2. CDR3 sequence: CASSVASGASYNEQFF. The DNA of the CDR3 is TGCGCCAGCAGTGTAGCTAGCGGGGCTTCCTACAATGAGCAGTTCTTC.